A selection of T cell receptor beta chains follows, all from one sample in a study of blood T cell repertoires in COVID-19. Here immunoSEQ multiplex PCR was the method, and the copy in TCRdb shows in-frame clones only, minus some. The table shows 200,000 to 250,000 clones, with about 88% occurring only once. The sample comprised PBMCs or T cells enriched from blood (not recorded which). The receptors stem from a woman in her twenties or thirties who had recovered from COVID-19. Both conserved end residues are trimmed from each CDR3.

>TRBV4-2|12|TRBJ2-1
ASSQESSYNEQF
>TRBV7-2|14|TRBJ1-3
ASSLGGVFTGNTIY
>TRBV7-9|13|TRBJ1-1
ASSATGGGDTEAF
>TRBV27|10|TRBJ1-1
ASSPYGEKAF
>TRBV19|10|TRBJ2-7
ASSTTSGAQY
>TRBV6-7|15|TRBJ1-2
ASRIRHSYFTNYGYT
>TRBV10-3|15|TRBJ1-5
AISESRLTGSNQPQH
>TRBV29-1|11|TRBJ1-1
SVQPAGNTEAF
>TRBV11-2|14|TRBJ1-6
ASTLEGQLYNSPLH
>TRBV5-1|12|TRBJ1-2
ASSWGQSNYGYT
>TRBV2|13|TRBJ2-3
ASRPDGGAADTQY
>TRBV7-2|14|TRBJ2-4
ASSNRQGLAKNIQY
>TRBV19|10|TRBJ2-2
ASSFTGGELF
>TRBV9|15|TRBJ1-6
ASSPRDIEVFNSPLH
>TRBV29-1|12|TRBJ1-2
SVGTTGNRGGYT
>TRBV5-1|12|TRBJ2-7
ASSGTGGVYEQY
>TRBV2|13|TRBJ1-4
ASRGLTGTNEKLF
>TRBV11-2|11|TRBJ2-5
ASSGTTQETQY
>TRBV5-1|12|TRBJ1-2
ASSYLGQNYGYT
>TRBV5-1|10|TRBJ2-1
ASSLGLDEQF
>TRBV9|13|TRBJ2-7
ASSVAGQGAYEQY
>TRBV7-9|12|TRBJ2-2
ASSLVAADGELF
>TRBV7-9|13|TRBJ1-4
ASSSYRVESEKLF
>TRBV7-3|10|TRBJ2-2
ASSQGSGELF
>TRBV5-6|15|TRBJ1-1
ASSPTTGGLGWTEAF
>TRBV7-6|14|TRBJ1-1
ASSLMQGRAYTEAF
>TRBV7-9|13|TRBJ1-2
ASSLQAGGPYGYT
>TRBV7-9|13|TRBJ2-7
ASSHWTGASYEQY
>TRBV7-2|13|TRBJ2-1
ASSPRGGTYNEQF
>TRBV3-1/TRBV3-2|11|TRBJ2-7
ASSQMRASEQY
>TRBV10-3|11|TRBJ1-2
AIRPGVEYGYT
>TRBV4-3|14|TRBJ1-6
ASSQDRSRGQTPLH
>TRBV13|14|TRBJ2-1
ASSSDTGTGANEQF
>TRBV4-3|12|TRBJ2-7
ASSQETGGYEQY
>TRBV7-2|13|TRBJ1-6
ASSSQGGYNSPLH
>TRBV9|13|TRBJ1-5
ASSVGGGAGQPQH
>TRBV4-2|15|TRBJ1-5
ASSQGDRRYSNQPQH
>TRBV5-5|14|TRBJ1-5
ASSPVVGALNQPQH